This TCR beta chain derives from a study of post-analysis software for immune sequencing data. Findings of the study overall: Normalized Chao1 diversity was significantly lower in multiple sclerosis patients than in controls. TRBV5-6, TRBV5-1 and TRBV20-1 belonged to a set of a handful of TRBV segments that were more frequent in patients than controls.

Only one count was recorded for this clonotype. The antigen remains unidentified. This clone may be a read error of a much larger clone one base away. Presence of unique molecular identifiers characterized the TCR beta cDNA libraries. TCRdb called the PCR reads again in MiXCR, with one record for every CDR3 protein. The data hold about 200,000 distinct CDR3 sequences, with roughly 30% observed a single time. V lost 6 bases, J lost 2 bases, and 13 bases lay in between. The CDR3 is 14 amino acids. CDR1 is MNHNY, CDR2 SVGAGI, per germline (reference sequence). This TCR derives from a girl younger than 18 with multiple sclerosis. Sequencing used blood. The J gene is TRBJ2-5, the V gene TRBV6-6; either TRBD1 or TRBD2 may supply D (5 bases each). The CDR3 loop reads CASRPGAPQETQYF. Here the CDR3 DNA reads TGTGCCAGCAGACCCGGGGCTCCTCAAGAGACCCAGTACTTC.